The entry below describes one T cell receptor (beta chain). As yet, its antigen is unknown. The sample originates from a study of T-cell reconstitution after alpha-beta-depleted transplantation in children. Study-level points and caveats: The origin of high day-60 TCRbeta diversity in some patients lay in surviving recipient T cells and thymic progenitors. Expanded clones from the graft, numbering several hundred, reportedly supplied alpha-beta T cells about two months after transplant. Among T cells one year after transplant, newly produced cells accounted for most counts and diversity.

Preparing the TCRbeta library involved the use of unique molecular identifiers. TCRdb independently ran MiXCR on the PCR reads; one entry per CDR3 protein. The sample includes about a million distinct CDR3 sequences, less than 30% of them seen just once. Germline V gene lookup returns CDR1 SGHRS and CDR2 YFSETQ. Trimming stripped 4 bases from V and 5 bases from J, with 18 bases between. The CDR3 is 15 residues long. This TCR derives from a boy under two years old who had a stem cell transplant for SCID, so the T cells may come from the graft donor. This sample comprised PBMCs, mostly from graft donor cells, obtained 360 days after TCRalphabeta/CD19-depleted stem cell transplant. The V call is TRBV5-1, the J call TRBJ1-1, with D possibly TRBD1 on 6 matching bases. Here the CDR3 DNA reads TGCGCCAGCAGCCTGGGGGCCCAAGATGGGACTGAAGCTTTCTTT. As protein: CASSLGAQDGTEAFF.